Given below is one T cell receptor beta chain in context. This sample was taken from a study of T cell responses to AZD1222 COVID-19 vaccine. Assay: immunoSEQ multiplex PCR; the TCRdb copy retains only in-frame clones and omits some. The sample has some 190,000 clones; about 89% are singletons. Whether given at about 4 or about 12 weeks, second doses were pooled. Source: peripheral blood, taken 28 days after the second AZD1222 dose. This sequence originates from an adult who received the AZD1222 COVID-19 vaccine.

The CDR3 nucleotides read TGTGCCAGCAGCTTGTGGGGGAAATGGGGGTATAGCAATCAGCCCCAGCATTTT. It is translated as CASSLWGKWGYSNQPQHF. The chain uses TRBV5-6 and TRBJ1-5, with a weak D call TRBD1 (5 bases). Germline CDR1 SGHDT, CDR2 YYEEEE. This CDR3 is 18 amino acids long. V was cut by 1 base and J by 0 bases, with 17 bases left in between. Together with reference TRBV5-6 and TRBJ1-5, the CDR3 gives the full variable domain: DAGVTQSPTHLIKTRGQQVTLRCSPKSGHDTVSWYQQALGQGPQFIFQYYEEEERQRGNFPDRFSGHQFPNYSSELNVNALLLGDSALYLCASSLWGKWGYSNQPQHFGDGTRLSIL.